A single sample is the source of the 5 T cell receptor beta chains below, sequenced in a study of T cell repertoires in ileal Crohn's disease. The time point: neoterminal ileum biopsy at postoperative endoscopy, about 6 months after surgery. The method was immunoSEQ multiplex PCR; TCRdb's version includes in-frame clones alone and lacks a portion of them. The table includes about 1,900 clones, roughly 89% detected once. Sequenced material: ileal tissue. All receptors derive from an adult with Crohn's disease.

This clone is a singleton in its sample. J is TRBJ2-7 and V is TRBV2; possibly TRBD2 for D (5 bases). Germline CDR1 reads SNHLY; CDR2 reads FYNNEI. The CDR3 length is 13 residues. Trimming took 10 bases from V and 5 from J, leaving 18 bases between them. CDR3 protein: CATAPGSRHEQYF. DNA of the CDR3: TGTGCCACCGCGCCGGGGAGTCGACACGAGCAGTACTTC.

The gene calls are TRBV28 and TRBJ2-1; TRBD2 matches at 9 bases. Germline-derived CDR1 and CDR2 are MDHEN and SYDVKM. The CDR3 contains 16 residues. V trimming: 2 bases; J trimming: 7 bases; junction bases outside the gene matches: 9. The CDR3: CASSLIGSGSRNEQFF. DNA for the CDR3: TGTGCCAGCAGTTTAATAGGTAGCGGGAGTCGTAATGAGCAGTTCTTC.

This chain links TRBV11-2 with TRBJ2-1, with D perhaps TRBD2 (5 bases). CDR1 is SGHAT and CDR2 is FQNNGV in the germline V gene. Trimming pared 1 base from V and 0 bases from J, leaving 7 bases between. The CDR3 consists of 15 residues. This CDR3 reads CASSLAGSSYNEQFF. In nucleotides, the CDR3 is TGTGCCAGCAGCTTAGCGGGAAGCTCCTACAATGAGCAGTTCTTC. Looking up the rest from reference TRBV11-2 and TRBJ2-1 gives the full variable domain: EAGVAQSPRYKIIEKRQSVAFWCNPISGHATLYWYQQILGQGPKLLIQFQNNGVVDDSQLPKDRFSAERLKGVDSTLKIQPAKLEDSAVYLCASSLAGSSYNEQFFGPGTRLTVL.

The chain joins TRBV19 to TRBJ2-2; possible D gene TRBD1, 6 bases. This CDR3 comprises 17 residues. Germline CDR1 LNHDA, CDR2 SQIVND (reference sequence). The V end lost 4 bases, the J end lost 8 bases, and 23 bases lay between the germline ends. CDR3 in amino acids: CASSTHYRVGNIGELFF. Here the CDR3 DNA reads TGTGCCAGTAGTACGCACTACAGGGTAGGGAATATAGGGGAGCTGTTTTTT. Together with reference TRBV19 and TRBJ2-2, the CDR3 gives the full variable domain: DGGITQSPKYLFRKEGQNVTLSCEQNLNHDAMYWYRQDPGQGLRLIYYSQIVNDFQKGDIAEGYSVSREKKESFPLTVTSAQKNPTAFYLCASSTHYRVGNIGELFFGEGSRLTVL.

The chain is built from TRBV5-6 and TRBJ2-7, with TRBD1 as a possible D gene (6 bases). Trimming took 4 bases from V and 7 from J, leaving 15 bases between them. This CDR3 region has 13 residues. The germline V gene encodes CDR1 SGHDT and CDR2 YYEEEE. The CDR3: CASSLTGPGEQYF. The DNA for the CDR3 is TGTGCCAGCAGCCTTACAGGGCCCGGGGAGCAGTACTTC.